The T cell receptor (beta chain) under discussion was sequenced for a study of T cell responses to AZD1222 COVID-19 vaccine. The V gene lost 4 bases and the J gene lost 0 bases, with 26 bases spanning the gap. Germline V lookup: CDR1 SGHRS, CDR2 YFSETQ. The CDR3 has 20 amino acids. TCRdb's table, derived via immunoSEQ multiplex PCR, lists solely in-frame clones and lacks some. The sample yields some 170,000 clones, over 80% seen once. The origin of this receptor is an adult who received the MenACWY meningococcal vaccine as a control. This sample comprised peripheral blood, obtained 28 days after the second dose of the MenACWY control vaccine. The J gene is TRBJ2-1, the V gene TRBV5-1; D perhaps matches TRBD2 (6 bases). The DNA of the CDR3 is TGCGCCAGCAGCGCACCGGGACCTCCTCGGGAGCCGAGCTCCTACAATGAGCAGTTCTTC. Translation gives CASSAPGPPREPSSYNEQFF. Drawing the rest from reference TRBV5-1 and TRBJ2-1, the complete variable domain is KAGVTQTPRYLIKTRGQQVTLSCSPISGHRSVSWYQQTPGQGLQFLFEYFSETQRNKGNFPGRFSGRQFSNSRSEMNVSTLELGDSALYLCASSAPGPPREPSSYNEQFFGPGTRLTVL.